This is a list of T cell receptor beta chains from one sample in a study of CD8+ T cells in alopecia areata. The assay was immunoSEQ multiplex PCR, and TCRdb's table has in-frame clones only and misses some. Counted here are approximately 11,000 clones, approximately 58% occurring once; the ten biggest clones make up under 9.5%. The starting material was skin, obtained at week 0. These receptors were obtained from a human donor with alopecia areata. Each CDR3 is given with its conserved first and last residue. Each record gives: V gene, J gene, D gene, clone size, CDR3 DNA, CDR3 protein. D genes are given only for firm matches. The size entry is marked missing in some rows and otherwise reads once, few, many or a size class.

>TRBV6-1|TRBJ2-7|TRBD1|NA
TGTGCCAGCTGGCCGGGACAGCGCTACGAGCAGTACTTC
CASWPGQRYEQYF
>TRBV9|TRBJ2-7|NA|NA
TGTGCCAGCAGCGTAGGTCTGGGCCCCCCAAAGTACTTC
CASSVGLGPPKYF
>TRBV6-6|TRBJ2-7|NA|few
TGTGCCAGCAGTTACTCTGGGAGAAGAGGCTACGAGCAGTACTTC
CASSYSGRRGYEQYF
>TRBV5-1|TRBJ2-7|TRBD1|NA
TGCGCCAGCAGCGGTCGACAGGGCCCTTACGAGCAGTACTTC
CASSGRQGPYEQYF
>TRBV5-1|TRBJ1-1|NA|NA
TGCGCCAGCAGCTTGGGCGGCCCGGACAGCGGCACTGAAGCTTTCTTT
CASSLGGPDSGTEAFF
>TRBV20-1|TRBJ2-1|NA|NA
TGCAGTGCGAGCTCCTACAATGAGCAGTTCTTC
CSASSYNEQFF
>TRBV6-5|TRBJ2-7|TRBD1|NA
TGTGCCAGCAGTTCCCGGGACAGGCGAACCTACGAGCAGTACTTC
CASSSRDRRTYEQYF
>TRBV30|TRBJ2-3|NA|once
TGTGCCTGGAGAATGGGAAGAGGCGCAGATACGCAGTATTTT
CAWRMGRGADTQYF
>TRBV7-9|TRBJ2-2|TRBD1|NA
TGTGCCAGCAGAACAAATACAGGGGGCAAGGGAACCGGGGAGCTGTTTTTT
CASRTNTGGKGTGELFF
>TRBV14|TRBJ2-6|TRBD2|NA
TGTGCCAGCAGCCTGAAGGTCCCCGGGACTAGCGTGGGCTCTGGGGCCAACGTCCTGACTTTC
CASSLKVPGTSVGSGANVLTF
>TRBV29-1|TRBJ2-1|NA|NA
TGCAGCGGCGGAGGACTGGTCTACAATGAGCAGTTCTTC
CSGGGLVYNEQFF
>TRBV5-1|TRBJ1-1|TRBD1|NA
TGCGCCAGCAGCCCTGGGACAGACACTGAAGCTTTCTTT
CASSPGTDTEAFF
>TRBV5-1|TRBJ2-3|TRBD2|NA
TGCGCCAGCAGCTCGGTCAGCGGGGGATCAACAAGCACAGATACGCAGTATTTT
CASSSVSGGSTSTDTQYF